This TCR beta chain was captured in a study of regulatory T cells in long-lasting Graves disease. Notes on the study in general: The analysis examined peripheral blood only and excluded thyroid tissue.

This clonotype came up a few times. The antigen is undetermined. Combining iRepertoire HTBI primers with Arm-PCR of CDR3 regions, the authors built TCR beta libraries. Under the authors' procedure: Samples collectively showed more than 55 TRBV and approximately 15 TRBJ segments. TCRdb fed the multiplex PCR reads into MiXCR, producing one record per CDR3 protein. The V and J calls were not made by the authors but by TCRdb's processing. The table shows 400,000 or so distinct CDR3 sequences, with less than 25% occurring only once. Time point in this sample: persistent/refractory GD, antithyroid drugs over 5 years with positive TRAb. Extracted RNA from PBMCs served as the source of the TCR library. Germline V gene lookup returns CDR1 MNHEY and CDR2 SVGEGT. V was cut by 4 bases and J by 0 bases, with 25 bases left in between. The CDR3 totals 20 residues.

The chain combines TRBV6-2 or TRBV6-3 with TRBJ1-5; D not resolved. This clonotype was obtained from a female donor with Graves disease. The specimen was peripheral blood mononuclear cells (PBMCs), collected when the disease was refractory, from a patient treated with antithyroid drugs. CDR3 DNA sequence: TGTGCCAGCAGTTCCCCTGGGCGGAGTAGTCTTGGGTATAGCAATCAGCCCCAGCATTTT. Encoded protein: CASSSPGRSSLGYSNQPQHF.